Reported below is one TCR beta chain. Its antigen is unidentified. Moderate-to-severe activity, CAS at least 3, NOSPECS at least 4 and duration under 3 months characterized donors with ophthalmopathy. Ineligible for inclusion were patients with other autoimmune diseases, uncontrolled infections, pregnancy or lactation. Physicians reached a diagnosis by relying on clinical symptoms, serum thyroxine, TRAb, thyroid ultrasound and orbital computed tomography. This specimen belongs to a study of Graves' ophthalmopathy and Graves' hyperthyroidism. Study findings and constraints: Detection in blood was also observed for most expanded thyroid clonotypes above 0.001 frequency.

Amplifying from RNA transcripts, the study obtained TCR beta CDR3 regions. Second-round multiplex PCR followed a first-round RT-PCR using HTBI primers. TCRdb processed the multiplex PCR reads anew with MiXCR; each CDR3 protein has one entry. The table shows about 740,000 distinct CDR3 sequences, with 40% occurring only once. Trimming removed 5 bases at V and 1 base at J, with 17 bases between. Germline lookup yields CDR1 MGHDK and CDR2 SYGVNS. This CDR3 has 16 residues. This clonotype was obtained from an adult man with Graves' ophthalmopathy. The chain employs TRBV25-1 and TRBJ2-5; D possibly corresponds to TRBD1 (5 bases). The specimen was peripheral blood. For the CDR3, the DNA is TGTGCCAGCAGTTTATTCCTCTTGACAGCCCAAGAGACCCAGTACTTC. It is translated as CASSLFLLTAQETQYF.